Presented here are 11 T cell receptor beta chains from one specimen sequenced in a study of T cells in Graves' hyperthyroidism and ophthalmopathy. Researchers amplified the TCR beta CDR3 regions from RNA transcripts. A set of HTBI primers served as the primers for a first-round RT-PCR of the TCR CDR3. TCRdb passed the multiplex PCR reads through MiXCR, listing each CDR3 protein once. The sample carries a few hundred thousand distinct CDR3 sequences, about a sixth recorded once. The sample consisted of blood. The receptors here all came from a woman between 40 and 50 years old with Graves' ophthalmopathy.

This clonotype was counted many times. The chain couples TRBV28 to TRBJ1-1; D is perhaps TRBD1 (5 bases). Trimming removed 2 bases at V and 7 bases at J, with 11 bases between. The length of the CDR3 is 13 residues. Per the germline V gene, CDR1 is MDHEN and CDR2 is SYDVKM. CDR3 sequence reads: CASSLDRGIEAFF. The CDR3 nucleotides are TGTGCCAGCAGTTTAGACAGAGGGATTGAAGCTTTCTTT.

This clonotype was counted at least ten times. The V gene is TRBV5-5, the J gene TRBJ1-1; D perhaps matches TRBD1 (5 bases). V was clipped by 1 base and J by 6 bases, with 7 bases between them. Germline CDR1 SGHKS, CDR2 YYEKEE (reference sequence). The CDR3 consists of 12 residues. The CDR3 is CASSLTGPEAFF. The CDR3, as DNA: TGTGCCAGCAGCTTGACAGGACCTGAAGCTTTCTTT.

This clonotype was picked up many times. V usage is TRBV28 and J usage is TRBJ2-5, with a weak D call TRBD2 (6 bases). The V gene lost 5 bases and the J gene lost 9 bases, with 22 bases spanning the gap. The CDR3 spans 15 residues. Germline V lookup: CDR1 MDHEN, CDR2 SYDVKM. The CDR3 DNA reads TGTGCCAGCAGTACCACTAGCAGAAGAGGGGAGGCCCAGTACTTC. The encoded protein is CASSTTSRRGEAQYF.

CDR3 sequence: CAISDPGRAGDEQYF. CDR3 DNA sequence: TGTGCCATCAGTGACCCTGGGCGGGCCGGGGACGAGCAGTACTTC. V gene TRBV10-3 combines with J gene TRBJ2-7, with a tentative D call TRBD2 (5 bases). Deletions cut 3 bases from V and 5 bases from J, with 17 bases between. CDR3 length: 15 amino acids. The germline gives CDR1 ENHRY, CDR2 SYGVKD.

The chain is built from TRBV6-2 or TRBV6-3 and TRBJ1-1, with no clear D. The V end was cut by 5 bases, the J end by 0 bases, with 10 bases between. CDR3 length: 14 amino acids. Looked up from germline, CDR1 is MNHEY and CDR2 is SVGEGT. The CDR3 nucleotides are TGTGCCAGCAGTCCACTGGTGGTGAACACTGAAGCTTTCTTT. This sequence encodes CASSPLVVNTEAFF.

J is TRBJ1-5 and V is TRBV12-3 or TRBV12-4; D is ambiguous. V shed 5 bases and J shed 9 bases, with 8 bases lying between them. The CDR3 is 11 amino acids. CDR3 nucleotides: TGTGCCAGCAGTAGGGCGGGGCCCCAGCATTTT. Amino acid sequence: CASSRAGPQHF.

CDR3: CASSQTGGLGNQPQHF. The CDR3 nucleotides are TGTGCCAGCAGTCAGACAGGGGGCTTGGGCAATCAGCCCCAGCATTTT. J is TRBJ1-5 and V is TRBV28; 10 nucleotides line up with TRBD1. The CDR3 extends over 16 amino acids. V lost 5 bases, J lost 2 bases, and 6 bases stayed unmatched. Per germline, CDR1 MDHEN and CDR2 SYDVKM. The full variable domain, rest sourced from reference TRBV28 and TRBJ1-5, is DVKVTQSSRYLVKRTGEKVFLECVQDMDHENMFWYRQDPGLGLRLIYFSYDVKMKEKGDIPEGYSVSREKKERFSLILESASTNQTSMYLCASSQTGGLGNQPQHFGDGTRLSIL.

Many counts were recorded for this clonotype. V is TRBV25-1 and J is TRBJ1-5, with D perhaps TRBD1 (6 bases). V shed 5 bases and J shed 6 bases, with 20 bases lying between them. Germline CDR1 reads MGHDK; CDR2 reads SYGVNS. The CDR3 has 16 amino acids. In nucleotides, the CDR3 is TGTGCCAGCAGTCACCCAGGGGAGGAACGGGGTCAGCCCCAGCATTTT. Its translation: CASSHPGEERGQPQHF.

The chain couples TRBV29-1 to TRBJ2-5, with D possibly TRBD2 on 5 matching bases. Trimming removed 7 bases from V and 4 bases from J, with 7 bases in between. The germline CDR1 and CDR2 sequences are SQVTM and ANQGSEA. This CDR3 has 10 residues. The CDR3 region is CSARGETQYF. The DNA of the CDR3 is TGCAGCGCCCGGGGAGAGACCCAGTACTTC. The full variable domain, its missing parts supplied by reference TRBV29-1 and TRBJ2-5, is SAVISQKPSRDICQRGTSLTIQCQVDSQVTMMFWYRQQPGQSLTLIATANQGSEATYESGFVIDKFPISRPNLTFSTLTVSNMSPEDSSIYLCSARGETQYFGPGTRLLVL.

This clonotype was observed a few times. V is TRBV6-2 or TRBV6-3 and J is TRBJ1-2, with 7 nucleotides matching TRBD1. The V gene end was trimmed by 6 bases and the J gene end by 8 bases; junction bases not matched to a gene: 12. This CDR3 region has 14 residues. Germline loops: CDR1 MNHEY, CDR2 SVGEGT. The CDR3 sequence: CASRHSGQSAGYTF. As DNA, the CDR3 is TGTGCCAGCAGACACTCGGGACAGTCTGCGGGCTACACCTTC.

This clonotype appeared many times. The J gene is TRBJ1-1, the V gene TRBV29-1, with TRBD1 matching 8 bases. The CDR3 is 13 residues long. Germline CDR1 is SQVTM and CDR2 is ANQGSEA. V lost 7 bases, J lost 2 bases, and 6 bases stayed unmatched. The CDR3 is CSAWTGTNTEAFF. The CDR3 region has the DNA TGCAGCGCATGGACAGGGACAAACACTGAAGCTTTCTTT.